Sequencing of this T cell receptor beta chain was carried out in a study of blood T cell repertoires in COVID-19. The data were produced by immunoSEQ multiplex PCR, yet TCRdb's version contains in-frame clones alone and is incomplete. The sample consists of around 380,000 clones, 70% to 90% of them appearing once. Sequenced: PBMCs or T cells enriched from blood (not recorded which). The sequence was collected from a man aged 25 to 45 who had recovered from COVID-19.

Here the CDR3 reads CASSLSTTSGGAISGELFF. The DNA of the CDR3 is TGTGCCAGCAGTTTATCGACGACTAGCGGGGGGGCAATTAGCGGGGAGCTGTTTTTT. This chain connects TRBV27 to TRBJ2-2; 14 nucleotides agree with TRBD2. The V gene's germline CDR1 is MNHEY and CDR2 SMNVEV (reference sequence). The CDR3 extends over 19 amino acids. V lost 0 bases and J lost 7; bases outside the gene matches: 10.